The present entry profiles one TCR beta chain with its context. This sample was included in a study of T cell changes during pregnancy in multiple sclerosis. The assay was immunoSEQ multiplex PCR, and TCRdb's table has in-frame clones only and misses some. This sample has about 30,000 clones, with nearly 90% found just once. The CDR3 is 16 residues long. The ends lost 4 bases at V and 0 bases at J; junction bases unmatched: 5. CDR1 and CDR2 (germline): SEHNR, FQNEAQ (reference sequence). The receptor's source is a female donor with multiple sclerosis, enrolled in a pregnancy study. The source material was CD8+ T cells from peripheral blood mononuclear cells, sampled in the second trimester of pregnancy. The rearrangement uses TRBV7-9 and TRBJ2-3, with 9 bases that match TRBD2. The CDR3 spells CASSSSGGSSTDTQYF. The CDR3, as DNA: TGTGCCAGCAGCTCAAGCGGGGGGTCTAGCACAGATACGCAGTATTTT.